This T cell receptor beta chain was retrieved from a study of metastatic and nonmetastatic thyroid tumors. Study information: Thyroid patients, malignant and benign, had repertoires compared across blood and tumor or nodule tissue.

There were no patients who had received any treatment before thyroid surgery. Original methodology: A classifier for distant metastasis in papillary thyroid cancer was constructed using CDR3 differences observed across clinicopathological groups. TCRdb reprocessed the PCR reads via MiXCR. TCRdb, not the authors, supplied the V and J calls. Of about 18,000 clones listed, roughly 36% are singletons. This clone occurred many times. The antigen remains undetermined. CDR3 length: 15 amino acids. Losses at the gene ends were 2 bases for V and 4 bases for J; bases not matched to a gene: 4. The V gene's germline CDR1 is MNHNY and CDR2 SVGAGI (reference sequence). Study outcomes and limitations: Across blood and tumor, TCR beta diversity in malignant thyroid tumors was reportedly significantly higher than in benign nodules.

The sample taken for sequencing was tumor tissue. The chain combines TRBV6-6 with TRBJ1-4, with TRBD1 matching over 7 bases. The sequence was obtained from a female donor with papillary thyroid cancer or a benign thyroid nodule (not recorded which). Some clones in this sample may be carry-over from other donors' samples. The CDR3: CASSYQGGINEKLFF. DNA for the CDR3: TGTGCCAGCAGTTACCAGGGGGGAATTAATGAAAAACTGTTTTTT.